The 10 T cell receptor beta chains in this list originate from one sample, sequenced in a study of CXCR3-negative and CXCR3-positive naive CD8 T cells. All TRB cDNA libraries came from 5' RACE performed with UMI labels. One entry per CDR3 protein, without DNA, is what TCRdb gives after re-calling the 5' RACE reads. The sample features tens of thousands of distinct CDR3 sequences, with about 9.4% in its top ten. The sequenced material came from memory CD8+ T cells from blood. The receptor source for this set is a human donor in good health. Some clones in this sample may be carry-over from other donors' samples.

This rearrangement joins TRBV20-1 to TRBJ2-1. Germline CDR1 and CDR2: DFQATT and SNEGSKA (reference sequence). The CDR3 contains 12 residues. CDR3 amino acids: CSALGSYNEQFF.

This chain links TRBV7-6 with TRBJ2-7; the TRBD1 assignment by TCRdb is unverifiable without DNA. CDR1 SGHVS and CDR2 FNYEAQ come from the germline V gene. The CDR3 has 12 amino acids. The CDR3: CASSPDRVGQYF.

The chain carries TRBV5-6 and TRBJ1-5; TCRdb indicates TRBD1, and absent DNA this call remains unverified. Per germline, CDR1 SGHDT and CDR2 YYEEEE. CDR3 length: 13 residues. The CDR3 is CASSTAGVQPQHF.

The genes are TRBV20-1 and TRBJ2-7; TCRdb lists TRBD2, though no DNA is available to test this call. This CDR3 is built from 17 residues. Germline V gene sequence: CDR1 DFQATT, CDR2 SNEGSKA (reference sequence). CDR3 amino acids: CSASFPGEGSFGYEQYF.

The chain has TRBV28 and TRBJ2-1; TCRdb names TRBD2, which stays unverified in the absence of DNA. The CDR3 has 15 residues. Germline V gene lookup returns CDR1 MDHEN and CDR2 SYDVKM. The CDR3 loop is CASSPLLAGGNEQFF.

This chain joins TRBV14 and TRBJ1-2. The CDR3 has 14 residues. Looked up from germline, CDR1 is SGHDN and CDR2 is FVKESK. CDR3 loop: CASSQIHPGYGYTF.

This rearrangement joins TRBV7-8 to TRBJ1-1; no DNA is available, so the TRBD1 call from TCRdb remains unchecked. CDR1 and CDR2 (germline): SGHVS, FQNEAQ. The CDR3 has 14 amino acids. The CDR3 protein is CASSLDRGNTEAFF.

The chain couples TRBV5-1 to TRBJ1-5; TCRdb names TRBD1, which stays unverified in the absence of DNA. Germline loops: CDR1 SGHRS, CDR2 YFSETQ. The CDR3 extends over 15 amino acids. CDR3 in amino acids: CASSSQYRAYQPQHF.

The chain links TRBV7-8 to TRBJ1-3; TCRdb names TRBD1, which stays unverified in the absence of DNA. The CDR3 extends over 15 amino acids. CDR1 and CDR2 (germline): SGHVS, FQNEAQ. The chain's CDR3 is CASSAPGTEGNTIYF.

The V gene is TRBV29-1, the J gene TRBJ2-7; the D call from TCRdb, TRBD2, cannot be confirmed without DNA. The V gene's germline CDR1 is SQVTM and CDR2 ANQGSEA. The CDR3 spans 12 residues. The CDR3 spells CSVSGLLWEQYF.